The clone carrying this T cell receptor beta chain occurred a few times. Its matching antigen is unknown. Both subsets, CD45RA+ naive and CD45RA-negative memory, were split from the CD4+ cells. Per the original methods: Filtering differed, since immunoSEQ gave only junction sequences and no quality scores. Clones were sequenced by immunoSEQ multiplex PCR, and TCRdb holds only the in-frame ones, with some missing. That table furnishes V, J and clone size, whereas the DNA furnished D and trimming. The sample has approximately 2.4 million clones, under 97% seen once; the top ten hold more than 0.1%. The germline V gene encodes CDR1 SGHRS and CDR2 YFSETQ. With 4 bases removed from V and 7 bases from J, the gap between germline ends came to 9 bases. This CDR3 is 13 amino acids long. These data belong to a study of shared clonotypes between healthy human individuals. Study-level findings and limits: Generation of non-shared clonotypes was less probable than generation of clonotypes shared by all four donors. Read depth was anticipated to influence clonotype sharing among donors.

This chain links TRBV5-1 with TRBJ1-6, with D maybe TRBD1 (6 bases). Sequencing input: naive CD4+ T cells sorted from blood. Sample subset: CD45RA+ positively selected. The TCR sequence derives from a young man in good health. For the CDR3, the DNA is TGCGCCAGCAGCAGACAGGACAATTCACCCCTCCACTTT. It encodes CASSRQDNSPLHF.